This is a list of T cell receptor beta chains from one sample in a study of T cell responses to AZD1222 COVID-19 vaccine. Profiling relied on immunoSEQ multiplex PCR, and the TCRdb table lists in-frame clones only, not all of them. The table includes 150,000 to 200,000 clones, approximately 94% detected once. Here the sequenced sample was peripheral blood, taken 28 days after the second AZD1222 dose. Source of these receptors: an adult who received the AZD1222 COVID-19 vaccine. Both conserved end residues are part of each CDR3. The D gene is left open where the match is weak. Only some rows state a clone size, as once, few, many or a class for expanded clones.

d_call: TRBD2; j_call: TRBJ2-3; cdr3_length: 13; v_call: TRBV12-3/TRBV12-4; clone_size: once; cdr3_nt: TGTGCCATAGGCGGGGGTAACACAGATACGCAGTATTTT; cdr3_aa: CAIGGGNTDTQYF
d_call: NA; j_call: TRBJ1-4; cdr3_length: 13; v_call: TRBV11-3; clone_size: NA; cdr3_nt: TGTGCCAGCAGCTTAGAGGCGGATGAAAAACTGTTTTTT; cdr3_aa: CASSLEADEKLFF
d_call: TRBD1; j_call: TRBJ1-2; cdr3_length: 17; v_call: TRBV28; clone_size: NA; cdr3_nt: TGTGCCAGCAGTACACAGGGGCTAGACTCAGCTAACTATGGCTACACCTTC; cdr3_aa: CASSTQGLDSANYGYTF
d_call: NA; j_call: TRBJ2-7; cdr3_length: 13; v_call: TRBV6-6; clone_size: NA; cdr3_nt: TGTGCCAGCAGCGTCGCGGGCTCCTACGAGCAGTACTTC; cdr3_aa: CASSVAGSYEQYF
d_call: NA; j_call: TRBJ1-5; cdr3_length: 16; v_call: TRBV19; clone_size: NA; cdr3_nt: TGTGCCAGTAGTATAATCGGGGAGGCCGGGAATCAGCCCCAGCATTTT; cdr3_aa: CASSIIGEAGNQPQHF
d_call: NA; j_call: TRBJ2-7; cdr3_length: 15; v_call: TRBV5-6; clone_size: NA; cdr3_nt: TGTGCCAGCAGCTTGCCTACAGGGAACTCCTACGAGCAGTACTTC; cdr3_aa: CASSLPTGNSYEQYF
d_call: NA; j_call: TRBJ1-1; cdr3_length: 14; v_call: TRBV19; clone_size: NA; cdr3_nt: TGTGCCAGTAGTATGGGCCAGCGAAACACTGAAGCTTTCTTT; cdr3_aa: CASSMGQRNTEAFF
d_call: TRBD1; j_call: TRBJ1-1; cdr3_length: 16; v_call: TRBV2; clone_size: NA; cdr3_nt: TGTGCCAGCAGAGCGAGACAGGGTGATATGAACACTGAAGCTTTCTTT; cdr3_aa: CASRARQGDMNTEAFF
d_call: NA; j_call: TRBJ1-5; cdr3_length: 15; v_call: TRBV29-1; clone_size: NA; cdr3_nt: TGCAGCGTTGTGGAAGAGGGCGGGGGGCTTCAGCCCCAGCATTTT; cdr3_aa: CSVVEEGGGLQPQHF
d_call: TRBD1; j_call: TRBJ1-1; cdr3_length: 14; v_call: TRBV7-3; clone_size: NA; cdr3_nt: TGTGCCAGCAGCCTCGGGACAGAAAACACTGAAGCTTTCTTT; cdr3_aa: CASSLGTENTEAFF
d_call: NA; j_call: TRBJ1-1; cdr3_length: 14; v_call: TRBV2; clone_size: NA; cdr3_nt: TGTGCCAGCAGTGTGGGGATTGTTGACACTGAAGCTTTCTTT; cdr3_aa: CASSVGIVDTEAFF
d_call: NA; j_call: TRBJ2-7; cdr3_length: 12; v_call: TRBV19; clone_size: NA; cdr3_nt: TGTGCCAGTAGTCCTGGGACCTACGAGCAGTACTTC; cdr3_aa: CASSPGTYEQYF
d_call: TRBD1; j_call: TRBJ1-4; cdr3_length: 15; v_call: TRBV6-4; clone_size: NA; cdr3_nt: TGTGCCAGCAGGGTCGGGGACAGTACGAATGAAAAACTGTTTTTT; cdr3_aa: CASRVGDSTNEKLFF
d_call: NA; j_call: TRBJ1-2; cdr3_length: 15; v_call: TRBV6-1; clone_size: NA; cdr3_nt: TGTGCCAGCAGTGATGGTCCGGGGGCGTGGTATGGCTACACCTTC; cdr3_aa: CASSDGPGAWYGYTF
d_call: NA; j_call: TRBJ1-2; cdr3_length: 13; v_call: TRBV12-3/TRBV12-4; clone_size: NA; cdr3_nt: TGTGCCAGCACCCTAGGGAGTAACTATGGCTACACCTTC; cdr3_aa: CASTLGSNYGYTF
d_call: NA; j_call: TRBJ1-1; cdr3_length: 15; v_call: TRBV3-1/TRBV3-2; clone_size: NA; cdr3_nt: TGTGCCAGCAGCCAAGGAAGGGGAGGGTCCACTGAAGCTTTCTTT; cdr3_aa: CASSQGRGGSTEAFF
d_call: NA; j_call: TRBJ1-3; cdr3_length: 15; v_call: TRBV18; clone_size: NA; cdr3_nt: TGTGCCAGCTCACCGGGCGGGACCTCTGGAAACACCATATATTTT; cdr3_aa: CASSPGGTSGNTIYF
d_call: NA; j_call: TRBJ1-2; cdr3_length: 13; v_call: TRBV3-1/TRBV3-2; clone_size: few; cdr3_nt: TGTGCCAGCAGCCAACCAGGGAACTATGGCTACACCTTC; cdr3_aa: CASSQPGNYGYTF
d_call: NA; j_call: TRBJ1-2; cdr3_length: 14; v_call: TRBV5-1; clone_size: NA; cdr3_nt: TGCGCCAGCAGCTCAGAGGGCACAATCTATGGCTACACCTTC; cdr3_aa: CASSSEGTIYGYTF
d_call: NA; j_call: TRBJ1-1; cdr3_length: 12; v_call: TRBV5-5; clone_size: NA; cdr3_nt: TGTGCCAGCAGCCCCGGACAGACCGCGGCTTTCTTT; cdr3_aa: CASSPGQTAAFF
d_call: NA; j_call: TRBJ1-2; cdr3_length: 13; v_call: TRBV9; clone_size: NA; cdr3_nt: TGTGCCAGCAGCGTAGGTCCAGGCTATGGCTACACCTTC; cdr3_aa: CASSVGPGYGYTF
d_call: NA; j_call: TRBJ2-5; cdr3_length: 11; v_call: TRBV18; clone_size: many; cdr3_nt: TGTGCCAGCTCACCACAAGAGACCCAGTACTTC; cdr3_aa: CASSPQETQYF
d_call: TRBD1; j_call: TRBJ1-3; cdr3_length: 16; v_call: TRBV28; clone_size: NA; cdr3_nt: TGTGCCAGCAACAAAGAAAGGACAGGCTCTGGAAACACCATATATTTT; cdr3_aa: CASNKERTGSGNTIYF
d_call: NA; j_call: TRBJ1-3; cdr3_length: 15; v_call: TRBV7-9; clone_size: NA; cdr3_nt: TGTGCCAGCAGCTTAACGTTTATCCCTGGAAACACCATATATTTT; cdr3_aa: CASSLTFIPGNTIYF
d_call: NA; j_call: TRBJ1-6; cdr3_length: 15; v_call: TRBV7-8; clone_size: NA; cdr3_nt: TGTGCCAGCAGCTTGTGGCAGGGGAGTAATTCACCCCTCCACTTT; cdr3_aa: CASSLWQGSNSPLHF
d_call: NA; j_call: TRBJ1-5; cdr3_length: 15; v_call: TRBV9; clone_size: NA; cdr3_nt: TGTGCCAGCAGCGTAGGCCCGGAGGGGAATCAGCCCCAGCATTTT; cdr3_aa: CASSVGPEGNQPQHF
d_call: TRBD1; j_call: TRBJ2-7; cdr3_length: 14; v_call: TRBV18; clone_size: NA; cdr3_nt: TGTGCCAGCTCACCCGGACAGGGGAAGTACGAGCAGTACTTC; cdr3_aa: CASSPGQGKYEQYF
d_call: TRBD2; j_call: TRBJ2-2; cdr3_length: 17; v_call: TRBV5-6; clone_size: NA; cdr3_nt: TGTGCCAGCAGCTTGGGGGAAGGCGGGAGTCGCACCGGGGAGCTGTTTTTT; cdr3_aa: CASSLGEGGSRTGELFF
d_call: NA; j_call: TRBJ1-1; cdr3_length: 16; v_call: TRBV6-6; clone_size: NA; cdr3_nt: TGTGCCAGCAGTTACCCATTCAACGCCGGCCACACTGAAGCTTTCTTT; cdr3_aa: CASSYPFNAGHTEAFF
d_call: NA; j_call: TRBJ1-2; cdr3_length: 14; v_call: TRBV6-5; clone_size: NA; cdr3_nt: TGTGCCAGCAGTTACTCGTCAGGGATCTATGGCTACACCTTC; cdr3_aa: CASSYSSGIYGYTF
d_call: NA; j_call: TRBJ2-7; cdr3_length: 13; v_call: TRBV6-5; clone_size: NA; cdr3_nt: TGTGCCAGCAGTCCAGAATACTCCTACGAGCAGTACTTC; cdr3_aa: CASSPEYSYEQYF
d_call: NA; j_call: TRBJ1-6; cdr3_length: 14; v_call: TRBV28; clone_size: NA; cdr3_nt: TGTGCCAGCAGTTTACAGGGAAAGGGTTCACCCCTCCACTTT; cdr3_aa: CASSLQGKGSPLHF